Listed below are T cell receptor beta chains from one sample, sequenced in a study. The table came from immunoSEQ multiplex PCR; TCRdb's copy has only in-frame clones and leaves some out. The repertoire holds 45,000 to 55,000 clones, with over 90% as singletons. Sequencing input: PBMCs. The receptors were gathered from a man aged 35 to 55 with rheumatoid arthritis. CDR3s include the opening cysteine and the closing phenylalanine or tryptophan. D genes are given only for firm matches. A row's size may be missing; if present it is once, few, many or a size class.

len: 14; abundance: -; j_gene: TRBJ2-7; d_gene: -; v_gene: TRBV7-8; CDR3aa: CASSLRGRVVEQYF; CDR3nt: TGTGCCAGCAGCCTGAGGGGACGAGTTGTCGAGCAGTACTTC
len: 14; abundance: -; j_gene: TRBJ2-7; d_gene: TRBD1; v_gene: TRBV19; CDR3aa: CASQPGTGAYEQYF; CDR3nt: TGTGCCAGTCAACCCGGGACAGGGGCCTACGAGCAGTACTTC
len: 12; abundance: -; j_gene: TRBJ1-1; d_gene: -; v_gene: TRBV12-3/TRBV12-4; CDR3aa: CASSPLGTEAFF; CDR3nt: TGTGCCAGCAGTCCCCTGGGCACTGAAGCTTTCTTT
len: 11; abundance: -; j_gene: TRBJ1-1; d_gene: -; v_gene: TRBV20-1; CDR3aa: CSARRGARTFF; CDR3nt: TGCAGTGCTAGACGGGGGGCGAGGACTTTCTTT
len: 16; abundance: -; j_gene: TRBJ2-2; d_gene: -; v_gene: TRBV19; CDR3aa: CASSIMHRYGTGELFF; CDR3nt: TGTGCCAGTAGTATCATGCACAGGTACGGCACCGGGGAGCTGTTTTTT
len: 17; abundance: -; j_gene: TRBJ2-7; d_gene: TRBD2; v_gene: TRBV27; CDR3aa: CASSPGRTREYGYEQYF; CDR3nt: TGTGCCAGCAGTCCCGGTCGGACGCGGGAGTATGGCTACGAGCAGTACTTC
len: 15; abundance: -; j_gene: TRBJ1-3; d_gene: -; v_gene: TRBV28; CDR3aa: CASRPHLYSGNTIYF; CDR3nt: TGTGCCAGCAGACCACACCTGTACTCTGGAAACACCATATATTTT
len: 14; abundance: -; j_gene: TRBJ1-4; d_gene: TRBD1; v_gene: TRBV7-8; CDR3aa: CASSIGQGFEKLFF; CDR3nt: TGTGCCAGCAGCATCGGACAGGGGTTTGAAAAACTGTTTTTT
len: 15; abundance: -; j_gene: TRBJ2-5; d_gene: -; v_gene: TRBV25-1; CDR3aa: CASSDPGRPRETQYF; CDR3nt: TGTGCCAGCAGTGACCCGGGACGGCCAAGGGAGACCCAGTACTTC
len: 15; abundance: -; j_gene: TRBJ1-5; d_gene: TRBD1; v_gene: TRBV9; CDR3aa: CASSVAGQVNQPQHF; CDR3nt: TGTGCCAGCAGCGTAGCTGGACAGGTGAATCAGCCCCAGCATTTT
len: 15; abundance: -; j_gene: TRBJ2-7; d_gene: -; v_gene: TRBV6-1; CDR3aa: CASSEIGTSTYEQYF; CDR3nt: TGTGCCAGCAGTGAGATTGGGACATCGACCTACGAGCAGTACTTC
len: 19; abundance: -; j_gene: TRBJ2-3; d_gene: TRBD2; v_gene: TRBV5-1; CDR3aa: CASSLRGTSGGESTDTQYF; CDR3nt: TGCGCCAGCAGCTTAAGAGGGACTAGCGGGGGGGAATCCACAGATACGCAGTATTTT
len: 16; abundance: -; j_gene: TRBJ1-1; d_gene: -; v_gene: TRBV18; CDR3aa: CASSTALVIGGTEAFF; CDR3nt: TGTGCCAGCTCAACCGCCCTGGTCATCGGGGGCACTGAAGCTTTCTTT
len: 16; abundance: -; j_gene: TRBJ1-1; d_gene: -; v_gene: TRBV10-3; CDR3aa: CAISENAAAMNTEAFF; CDR3nt: TGTGCCATCAGTGAGAACGCGGCGGCTATGAACACTGAAGCTTTCTTT
len: 14; abundance: -; j_gene: TRBJ1-2; d_gene: -; v_gene: TRBV27; CDR3aa: CASSVAGVPIGYTF; CDR3nt: TGTGCCAGCAGTGTGGCTGGGGTACCCATTGGCTACACCTTC
len: 15; abundance: -; j_gene: TRBJ1-4; d_gene: -; v_gene: TRBV6-5; CDR3aa: CASSYGPTTNEKLFF; CDR3nt: TGTGCCAGCAGTTACGGACCTACAACTAATGAAAAACTGTTTTTT
len: 14; abundance: -; j_gene: TRBJ2-1; d_gene: -; v_gene: TRBV5-4; CDR3aa: CASSLEAKPGEQFF; CDR3nt: TGTGCCAGCAGCTTGGAAGCAAAGCCCGGGGAGCAGTTCTTC
len: 14; abundance: -; j_gene: TRBJ1-3; d_gene: -; v_gene: TRBV28; CDR3aa: CASSSLRAGNTIYF; CDR3nt: TGTGCCAGCAGTTCCCTCAGGGCTGGAAACACCATATATTTT
len: 13; abundance: -; j_gene: TRBJ1-2; d_gene: TRBD1; v_gene: TRBV7-8; CDR3aa: CASSLDRAYGYTF; CDR3nt: TGTGCCAGCAGCTTGGACAGGGCCTATGGCTACACCTTC
len: 15; abundance: -; j_gene: TRBJ2-7; d_gene: TRBD1; v_gene: TRBV5-8; CDR3aa: CASRLRAGGRHEQYF; CDR3nt: TGTGCCAGCAGACTTCGGGCAGGGGGCCGACACGAGCAGTACTTC
len: 14; abundance: few; j_gene: TRBJ1-5; d_gene: -; v_gene: TRBV7-9; CDR3aa: CASSFLDSNQPQHF; CDR3nt: TGTGCCAGCAGCTTTCTGGATAGCAATCAGCCCCAGCATTTT
len: 15; abundance: once; j_gene: TRBJ2-3; d_gene: TRBD2; v_gene: TRBV3-1/TRBV3-2; CDR3aa: CASSHGGTHTDTQYF; CDR3nt: TGTGCCAGCAGCCACGGGGGGACTCATACGGATACGCAGTATTTT
len: 14; abundance: -; j_gene: TRBJ1-1; d_gene: TRBD1; v_gene: TRBV2; CDR3aa: CASSRQGASTEAFF; CDR3nt: TGTGCCAGCAGCCGACAGGGGGCGAGCACTGAAGCTTTCTTT
len: 11; abundance: -; j_gene: TRBJ1-3; d_gene: -; v_gene: TRBV10-3; CDR3aa: CAAGSGNTIYF; CDR3nt: TGTGCTGCGGGTTCTGGAAACACCATATATTTT
len: 13; abundance: -; j_gene: TRBJ2-1; d_gene: -; v_gene: TRBV11-1; CDR3aa: CASSLAGVNEQFF; CDR3nt: TGTGCCAGCAGCTTAGCGGGTGTCAATGAGCAGTTCTTC
len: 14; abundance: -; j_gene: TRBJ2-5; d_gene: TRBD1; v_gene: TRBV30; CDR3aa: CAWKRGQGSGTQYF; CDR3nt: TGTGCCTGGAAAAGGGGACAGGGAAGTGGGACCCAGTACTTC
len: 14; abundance: -; j_gene: TRBJ1-6; d_gene: -; v_gene: TRBV9; CDR3aa: CASSVDGQYSPLHF; CDR3nt: TGTGCCAGCAGCGTAGACGGACAGTATTCACCCCTCCACTTT
len: 15; abundance: -; j_gene: TRBJ2-2; d_gene: -; v_gene: TRBV5-5; CDR3aa: CASSLRGSNTGELFF; CDR3nt: TGTGCCAGCAGCTTGCGGGGGAGTAACACCGGGGAGCTGTTTTTT
len: 15; abundance: -; j_gene: TRBJ1-6; d_gene: -; v_gene: TRBV14; CDR3aa: CASSQEIRGNSPLHF; CDR3nt: TGTGCCAGCAGCCAAGAGATCAGGGGCAATTCACCCCTCCACTTT
len: 18; abundance: -; j_gene: TRBJ1-5; d_gene: TRBD1; v_gene: TRBV19; CDR3aa: CASSIRDRGINSNQPQHF; CDR3nt: TGTGCCAGTAGTATCCGGGACAGGGGAATCAATAGCAATCAGCCCCAGCATTTT
len: 16; abundance: -; j_gene: TRBJ2-2; d_gene: -; v_gene: TRBV4-1; CDR3aa: CASSQEPTPNTGELFF; CDR3nt: TGCGCCAGCAGCCAAGAGCCTACCCCGAACACCGGGGAGCTGTTTTTT
len: 11; abundance: -; j_gene: TRBJ2-7; d_gene: -; v_gene: TRBV29-1; CDR3aa: CSVSTLYEQYF; CDR3nt: TGCAGCGTTTCGACACTTTACGAGCAGTACTTC
len: 12; abundance: -; j_gene: TRBJ1-6; d_gene: -; v_gene: TRBV7-8; CDR3aa: CASSRRNSPLHF; CDR3nt: TGTGCCAGCAGCCGGAGAAATTCACCCCTCCACTTT
len: 15; abundance: -; j_gene: TRBJ2-3; d_gene: -; v_gene: TRBV6-1; CDR3aa: CASSERGGATDTQYF; CDR3nt: TGTGCCAGCAGTGAAAGGGGTGGGGCCACAGATACGCAGTATTTT
len: 12; abundance: -; j_gene: TRBJ2-7; d_gene: -; v_gene: TRBV28; CDR3aa: CASSLAGLEQYF; CDR3nt: TGTGCCAGCAGTTTAGCGGGACTCGAGCAGTACTTC
len: 16; abundance: -; j_gene: TRBJ2-1; d_gene: TRBD1; v_gene: TRBV5-1; CDR3aa: CASSLEPGGAYNEQFF; CDR3nt: TGCGCCAGCAGCTTGGAGCCAGGGGGCGCGTACAATGAGCAGTTCTTC
len: 16; abundance: few; j_gene: TRBJ2-1; d_gene: TRBD2; v_gene: TRBV9; CDR3aa: CASSVGVAGVVDEQFF; CDR3nt: TGTGCCAGCAGCGTAGGTGTAGCGGGGGTGGTGGATGAGCAGTTCTTC
len: 13; abundance: -; j_gene: TRBJ2-1; d_gene: -; v_gene: TRBV3-1/TRBV3-2; CDR3aa: CASSQAQGNEQFF; CDR3nt: TGTGCCAGCAGCCAAGCACAGGGCAATGAGCAGTTCTTC
len: 17; abundance: -; j_gene: TRBJ2-6; d_gene: TRBD1; v_gene: TRBV5-1; CDR3aa: CASSSTGGTSGANVLTF; CDR3nt: TGCGCCAGCAGCTCGACAGGGGGGACGTCTGGGGCCAACGTCCTGACTTTC
len: 12; abundance: -; j_gene: TRBJ2-7; d_gene: -; v_gene: TRBV6-6; CDR3aa: CASSYSSYEQYF; CDR3nt: TGTGCCAGCAGTTACTCTTCCTACGAGCAGTACTTC
len: 11; abundance: -; j_gene: TRBJ2-5; d_gene: -; v_gene: TRBV2; CDR3aa: CARSQQETQYF; CDR3nt: TGTGCCAGGTCGCAACAAGAGACCCAGTACTTC
len: 15; abundance: -; j_gene: TRBJ1-5; d_gene: -; v_gene: TRBV4-1; CDR3aa: CASSQEGSNNQPQHF; CDR3nt: TGCGCCAGCAGCCAAGAAGGAAGTAACAATCAGCCCCAGCATTTT
len: 14; abundance: -; j_gene: TRBJ2-7; d_gene: TRBD2; v_gene: TRBV2; CDR3aa: CASSEAGGVYEQYF; CDR3nt: TGTGCCAGCAGTGAAGCGGGGGGGGTATACGAGCAGTACTTC
len: 14; abundance: -; j_gene: TRBJ2-3; d_gene: -; v_gene: TRBV18; CDR3aa: CASSPEVSTDTQYF; CDR3nt: TGTGCCAGCTCACCTGAAGTAAGCACAGATACGCAGTATTTT
len: 17; abundance: -; j_gene: TRBJ2-2; d_gene: -; v_gene: TRBV4-2; CDR3aa: CASSQEFYSPNTGELFF; CDR3nt: TGTGCCAGCAGCCAAGAGTTTTACAGTCCGAACACCGGGGAGCTGTTTTTT
len: 13; abundance: few; j_gene: TRBJ2-7; d_gene: -; v_gene: TRBV18; CDR3aa: CASSPGRSYEQYF; CDR3nt: TGTGCCAGCTCACCAGGAAGGAGCTACGAGCAGTACTTC